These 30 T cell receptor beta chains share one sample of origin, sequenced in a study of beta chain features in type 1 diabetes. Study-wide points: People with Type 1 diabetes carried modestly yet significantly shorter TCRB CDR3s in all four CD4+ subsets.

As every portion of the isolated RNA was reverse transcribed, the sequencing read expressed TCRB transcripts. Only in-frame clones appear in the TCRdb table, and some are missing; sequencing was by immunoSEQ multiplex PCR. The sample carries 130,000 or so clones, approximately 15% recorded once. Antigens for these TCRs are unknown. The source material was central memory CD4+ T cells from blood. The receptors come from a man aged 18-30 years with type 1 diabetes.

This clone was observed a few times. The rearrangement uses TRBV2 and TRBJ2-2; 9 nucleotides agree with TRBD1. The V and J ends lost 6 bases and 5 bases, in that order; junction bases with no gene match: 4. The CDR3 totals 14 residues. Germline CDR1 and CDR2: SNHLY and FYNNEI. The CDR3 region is CASRPGTGTGELFF. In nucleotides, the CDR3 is TGTGCCAGCAGGCCCGGGACAGGGACCGGGGAGCTGTTTTTT.

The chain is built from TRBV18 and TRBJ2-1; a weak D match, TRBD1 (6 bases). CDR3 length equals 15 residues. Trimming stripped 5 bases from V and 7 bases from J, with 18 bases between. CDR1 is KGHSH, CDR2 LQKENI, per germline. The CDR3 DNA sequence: TGTGCCAGCTCAGACCTCATAGGGGGTGGAAATGAGCAGTTCTTC. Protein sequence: CASSDLIGGGNEQFF.

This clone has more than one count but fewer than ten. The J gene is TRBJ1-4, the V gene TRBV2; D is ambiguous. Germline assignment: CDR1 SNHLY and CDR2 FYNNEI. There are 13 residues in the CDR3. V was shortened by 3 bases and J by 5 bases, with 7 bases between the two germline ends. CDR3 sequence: CASSDSGNEKLFF. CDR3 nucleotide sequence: TGTGCCAGCAGTGATTCGGGGAATGAAAAACTGTTTTTT.

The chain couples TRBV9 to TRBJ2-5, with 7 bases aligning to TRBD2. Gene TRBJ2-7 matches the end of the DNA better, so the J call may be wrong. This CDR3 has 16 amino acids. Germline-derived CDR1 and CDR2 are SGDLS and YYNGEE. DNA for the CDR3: TGTGCCAGCAACCCAGGGAGGGACGCACGGGCGTCCGAGCAGTACTTC. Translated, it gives CASNPGRDARASEQYF.

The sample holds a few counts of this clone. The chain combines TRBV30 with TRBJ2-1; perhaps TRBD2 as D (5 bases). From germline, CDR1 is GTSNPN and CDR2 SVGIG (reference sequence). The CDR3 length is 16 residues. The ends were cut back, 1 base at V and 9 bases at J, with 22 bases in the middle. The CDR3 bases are TGTGCCTGGAGTGGCCTTCGGGGTTTCCTCCTCACTGAGCAGTTCTTC. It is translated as CAWSGLRGFLLTEQFF.

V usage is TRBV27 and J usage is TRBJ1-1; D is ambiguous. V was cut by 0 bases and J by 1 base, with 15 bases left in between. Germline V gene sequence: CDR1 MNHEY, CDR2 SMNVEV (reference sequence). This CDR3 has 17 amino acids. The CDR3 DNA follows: TGTGCCAGCAGTTTATCAGTGGTGGCAGCCTGGAACACTGAAGCTTTCTTT. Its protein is CASSLSVVAAWNTEAFF.

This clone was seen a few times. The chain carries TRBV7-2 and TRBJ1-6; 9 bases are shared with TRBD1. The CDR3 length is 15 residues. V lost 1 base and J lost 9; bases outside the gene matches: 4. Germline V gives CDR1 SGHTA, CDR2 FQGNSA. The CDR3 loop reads CASSLEGQGSSPLHF. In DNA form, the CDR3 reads TGTGCCAGCAGCTTAGAAGGACAGGGGTCTTCACCCCTCCACTTT.

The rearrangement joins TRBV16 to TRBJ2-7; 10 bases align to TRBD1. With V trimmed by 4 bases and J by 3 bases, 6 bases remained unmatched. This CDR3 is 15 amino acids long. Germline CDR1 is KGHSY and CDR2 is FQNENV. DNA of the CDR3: TGTGCCAGCAGCCCTCCCGGGACAGGGGACTACGAGCAGTACTTC. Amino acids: CASSPPGTGDYEQYF.

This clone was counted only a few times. The CDR3 spells CASSHPSSTDTQYF. For the CDR3, the DNA is TGTGCCAGCAGCCATCCATCAAGCACAGATACGCAGTATTTT. The J gene is TRBJ2-3, the V gene TRBV7-9; D remains ambiguous. CDR1 is SEHNR, CDR2 FQNEAQ, per germline (reference sequence). This CDR3 has 14 amino acids. V was clipped by 5 bases and J by 0 bases, with 9 bases between them.

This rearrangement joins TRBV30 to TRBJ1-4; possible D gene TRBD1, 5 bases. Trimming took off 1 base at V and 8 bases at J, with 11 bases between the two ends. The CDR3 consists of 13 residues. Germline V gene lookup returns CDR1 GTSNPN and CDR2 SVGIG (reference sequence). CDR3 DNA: TGTGCCTGGAGTGGGCAGGGTTGGGAAAAACTGTTTTTT. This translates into CAWSGQGWEKLFF.

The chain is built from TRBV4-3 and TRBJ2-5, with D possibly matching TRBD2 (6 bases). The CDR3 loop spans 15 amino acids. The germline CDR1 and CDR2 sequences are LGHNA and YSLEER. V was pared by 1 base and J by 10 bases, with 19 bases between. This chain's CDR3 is CASSQVGTPPSDQYF. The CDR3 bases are TGCGCCAGCAGCCAAGTCGGGACTCCCCCCTCGGACCAGTACTTC.

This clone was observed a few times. CDR3 residues: CAWDRAITEAFF. The CDR3 DNA reads as TGTGCCTGGGACAGGGCGATCACTGAAGCTTTCTTT. The chain links TRBV30 to TRBJ1-1, with 7 nucleotides matching TRBD1. V lost 5 bases, J lost 4 bases, and 4 bases stayed unmatched. The length of the CDR3 is 12 residues. Germline loops: CDR1 GTSNPN, CDR2 SVGIG (reference sequence).

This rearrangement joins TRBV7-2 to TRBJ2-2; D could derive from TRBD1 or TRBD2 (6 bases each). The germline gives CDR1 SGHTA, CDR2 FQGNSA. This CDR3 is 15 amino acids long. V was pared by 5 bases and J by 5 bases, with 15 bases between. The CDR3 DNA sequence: TGTGCCAGCAGCCTCAGAGGGGGAGGAACCGGGGAGCTGTTTTTT. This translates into CASSLRGGGTGELFF.

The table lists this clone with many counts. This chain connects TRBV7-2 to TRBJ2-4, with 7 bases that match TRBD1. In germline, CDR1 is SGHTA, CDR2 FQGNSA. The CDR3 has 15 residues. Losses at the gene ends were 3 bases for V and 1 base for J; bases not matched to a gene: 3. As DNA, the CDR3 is TGTGCCAGCAGCTTTGGGACAGCCGCCAAAAACATTCAGTACTTC. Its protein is CASSFGTAAKNIQYF.

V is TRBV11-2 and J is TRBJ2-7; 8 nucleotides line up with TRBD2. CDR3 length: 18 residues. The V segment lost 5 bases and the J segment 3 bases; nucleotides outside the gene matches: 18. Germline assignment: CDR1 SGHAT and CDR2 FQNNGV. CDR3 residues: CASSRQFRGGRKVYEQYF. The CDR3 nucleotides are TGTGCCAGCAGCCGGCAGTTTCGGGGGGGCCGTAAGGTCTACGAGCAGTACTTC.

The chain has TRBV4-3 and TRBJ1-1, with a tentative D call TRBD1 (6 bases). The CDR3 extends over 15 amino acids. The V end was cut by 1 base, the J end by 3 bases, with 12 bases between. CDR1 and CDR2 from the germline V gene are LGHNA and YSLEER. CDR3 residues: CASSQGVSGDTEAFF. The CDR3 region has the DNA TGCGCCAGCAGCCAAGGGGTCTCAGGGGACACTGAAGCTTTCTTT.

CDR3 region: CASSPPVYTGELFF. CDR3 nucleotide sequence: TGTGCCAGCTCACCACCGGTCTACACCGGGGAGCTGTTTTTT. The chain joins TRBV18 to TRBJ2-2, with D uncertain. V was shortened by 0 bases and J by 3 bases, with 5 bases between the two germline ends. The length of the CDR3 is 14 residues. Germline CDR1 is KGHSH and CDR2 is LQKENI.

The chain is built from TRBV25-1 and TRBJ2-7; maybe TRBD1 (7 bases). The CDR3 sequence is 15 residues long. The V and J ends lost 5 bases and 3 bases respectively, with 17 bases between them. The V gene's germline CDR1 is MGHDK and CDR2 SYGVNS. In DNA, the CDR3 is TGTGCCAGCAGTTCCGCGGGGACAGTAGACTACGAGCAGTACTTC. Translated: CASSSAGTVDYEQYF.

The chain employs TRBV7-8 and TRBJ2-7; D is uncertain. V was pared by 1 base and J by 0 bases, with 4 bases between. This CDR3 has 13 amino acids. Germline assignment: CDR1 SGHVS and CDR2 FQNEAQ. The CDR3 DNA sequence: TGTGCCAGCAGCTTAGGACTCTCCTACGAGCAGTACTTC. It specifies CASSLGLSYEQYF.

The CDR3 bases are TGTGCCAGTTCCGGACAGTATGGCTACACCTTC. This gives the protein CASSGQYGYTF. The chain couples TRBV19 to TRBJ1-2, with a tentative D call TRBD1 (6 bases). V shed 8 bases and J shed 5 bases, with 9 bases lying between them. This CDR3 contains 11 residues. The germline CDR1 and CDR2 sequences are LNHDA and SQIVND (reference sequence). Supplemented by reference TRBV19 and TRBJ1-2, the full variable domain reads DGGITQSPKYLFRKEGQNVTLSCEQNLNHDAMYWYRQDPGQGLRLIYYSQIVNDFQKGDIAEGYSVSREKKESFPLTVTSAQKNPTAFYLCASSGQYGYTFGSGTRLTVV.

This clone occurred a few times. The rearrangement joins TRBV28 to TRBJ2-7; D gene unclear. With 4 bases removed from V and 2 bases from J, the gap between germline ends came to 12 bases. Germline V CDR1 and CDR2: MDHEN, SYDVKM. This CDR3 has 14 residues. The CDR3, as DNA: TGTGCCAGCAGTTCTGGCGCCGGACCCTACGAGCAGTACTTC. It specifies CASSSGAGPYEQYF.

In DNA, the CDR3 is TGTGCCAGTAGGGGACAGGGGTCAGATACGCAGTATTTT. Translation: CASRGQGSDTQYF. V usage is TRBV19 and J usage is TRBJ2-3, with 10 bases fitting TRBD1. In germline, CDR1 is LNHDA, CDR2 SQIVND (reference sequence). This CDR3 region has 13 residues. V shed 6 bases and J 4 bases; nucleotides not matched to a gene: 1.

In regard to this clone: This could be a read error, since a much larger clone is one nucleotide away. The CDR3 coding sequence is TGTGCCAGCAGTCGGAACACCGGGGAGCTGTTTTTT. Translation: CASSRNTGELFF. The chain couples TRBV6-5 to TRBJ2-2; D unclear. CDR1 and CDR2 (germline): MNHEY, SVGAGI. V was pared by 5 bases and J by 1 base, with 2 bases between. The CDR3 totals 12 residues.

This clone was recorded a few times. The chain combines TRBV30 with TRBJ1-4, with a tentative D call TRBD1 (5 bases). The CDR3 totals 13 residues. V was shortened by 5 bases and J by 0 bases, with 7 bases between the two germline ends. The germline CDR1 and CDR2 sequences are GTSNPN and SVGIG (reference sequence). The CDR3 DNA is TGTGCCTGGGCAGGGACAACTAATGAAAAACTGTTTTTT. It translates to CAWAGTTNEKLFF.

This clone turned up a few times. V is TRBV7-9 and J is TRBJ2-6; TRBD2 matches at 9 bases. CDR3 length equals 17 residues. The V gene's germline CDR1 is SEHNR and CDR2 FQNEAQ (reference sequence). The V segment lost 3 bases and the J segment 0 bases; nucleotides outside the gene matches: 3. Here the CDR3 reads CASSFGAGGSGANVLTF. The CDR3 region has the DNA TGTGCCAGCAGCTTCGGAGCGGGAGGCTCTGGGGCCAACGTCCTGACTTTC.

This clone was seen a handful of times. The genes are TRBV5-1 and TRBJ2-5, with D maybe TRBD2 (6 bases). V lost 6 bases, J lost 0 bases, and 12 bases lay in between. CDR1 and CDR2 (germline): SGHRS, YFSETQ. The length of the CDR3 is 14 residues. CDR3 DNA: TGCGCCAGCACCCTGGAGGGGTACCAAGAGACCCAGTACTTC. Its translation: CASTLEGYQETQYF.

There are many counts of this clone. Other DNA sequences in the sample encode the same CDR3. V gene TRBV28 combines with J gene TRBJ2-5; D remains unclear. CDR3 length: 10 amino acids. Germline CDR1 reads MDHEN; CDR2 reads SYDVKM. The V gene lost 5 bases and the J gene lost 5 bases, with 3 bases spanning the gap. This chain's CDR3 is CASSQETQYF. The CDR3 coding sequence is TGTGCCAGCAGTCAGGAGACCCAGTACTTC.

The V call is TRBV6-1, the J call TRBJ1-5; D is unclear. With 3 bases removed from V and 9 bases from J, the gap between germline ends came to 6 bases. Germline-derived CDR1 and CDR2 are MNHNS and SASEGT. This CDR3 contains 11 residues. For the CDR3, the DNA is TGTGCCAGCAGTGATCTCGGGCCCCAGCATTTT. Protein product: CASSDLGPQHF.

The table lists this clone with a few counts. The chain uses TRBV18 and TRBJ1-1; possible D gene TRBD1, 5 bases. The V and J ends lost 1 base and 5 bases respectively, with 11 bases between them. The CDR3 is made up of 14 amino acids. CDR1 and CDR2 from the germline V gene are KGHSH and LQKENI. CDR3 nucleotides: TGTGCCAGCTCACCACAGGGGCCGGAAACTGAAGCTTTCTTT. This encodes CASSPQGPETEAFF. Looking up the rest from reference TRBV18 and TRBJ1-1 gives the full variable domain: NAGVMQNPRHLVRRRGQEARLRCSPMKGHSHVYWYRQLPEEGLKFMVYLQKENIIDESGMPKERFSAEFPKEGPSILRIQQVVRGDSAAYFCASSPQGPETEAFFGQGTRLTVV.

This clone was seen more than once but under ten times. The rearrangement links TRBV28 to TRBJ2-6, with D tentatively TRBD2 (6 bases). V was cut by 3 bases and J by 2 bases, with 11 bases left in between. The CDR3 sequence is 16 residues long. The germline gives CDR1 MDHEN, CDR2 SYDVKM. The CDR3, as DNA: TGTGCCAGCAGTTTGGGCGGGGCAGCTGGGGCCAACGTCCTGACTTTC. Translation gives CASSLGGAAGANVLTF.